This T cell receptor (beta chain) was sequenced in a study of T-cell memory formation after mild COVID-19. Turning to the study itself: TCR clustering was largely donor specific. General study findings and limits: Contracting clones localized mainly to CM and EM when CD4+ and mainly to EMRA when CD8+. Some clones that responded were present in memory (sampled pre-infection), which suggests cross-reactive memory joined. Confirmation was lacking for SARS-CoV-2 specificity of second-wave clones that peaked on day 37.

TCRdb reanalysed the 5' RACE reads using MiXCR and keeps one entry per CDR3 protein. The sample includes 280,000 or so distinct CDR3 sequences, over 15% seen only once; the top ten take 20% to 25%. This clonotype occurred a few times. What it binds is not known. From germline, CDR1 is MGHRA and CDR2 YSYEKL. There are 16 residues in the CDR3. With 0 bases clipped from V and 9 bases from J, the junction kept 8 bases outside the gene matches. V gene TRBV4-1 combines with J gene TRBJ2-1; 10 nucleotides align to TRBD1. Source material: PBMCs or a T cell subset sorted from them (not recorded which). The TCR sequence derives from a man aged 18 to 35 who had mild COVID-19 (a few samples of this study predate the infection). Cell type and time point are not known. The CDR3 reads CASSQEPRTGGLEQFF. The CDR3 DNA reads TGCGCCAGCAGCCAAGAGCCCCGGACAGGGGGTCTTGAGCAGTTCTTC.